In this sample, the clone carrying this T cell receptor (beta chain) turned up many times. Its antigen is unknown. These data originate in a study of tumor and adjacent non-tumor tissue in lung cancer. V lost 3 bases and J lost 2, with 15 bases in between. Germline-derived CDR1 and CDR2 are SGHDN and FVKESK. CDR3 length: 16 residues. Study outcomes and limitations: Normal lung showed higher cumulative top 100 clone frequency than tumor.

TCRbeta libraries were built with three rounds of nested PCR, modified from ARM-PCR. Using its own MiXCR run on the multiplex PCR reads, TCRdb lists one record per CDR3 protein. The top ten hold 25% to 35% of the sample, which has about 75,000 distinct CDR3 sequences, approximately 68% seen once. This sample's RNA came from whole unsorted tissue. Distant lung tissue was collected more than 3 cm away from the tumor edge. Specimen: distant non-tumor lung tissue. The clonotype comes from a woman between 45 and 65 years old with non-small cell lung cancer. The chain employs TRBV14 and TRBJ2-3; possibly TRBD1 or TRBD2 for D (5 bases each). The CDR3 sequence: CASSHTQGVNTDTQYF. In DNA form, the CDR3 reads TGTGCCAGCAGCCATACCCAGGGAGTGAACACAGATACGCAGTATTTT.